The 11 T cell receptor beta chains in this list originate from one sample, sequenced in a study of T cells expressing NK-cell markers. TCRdb re-called the 5' RACE reads and catalogs CDR3 proteins one per entry, DNA excluded. Its table records 140,000 to 150,000 distinct CDR3 sequences. The sequenced material came from blood T cells: a sorted CD56 or NKG2C T cell subset, CD4+ or CD8+ T cells, or bulk PBMC T cells (not recorded which). These receptors were collected from a young man in good health.

This sequence joins TRBV7-9 and TRBJ2-1; TCRdb picks TRBD2, but there is no DNA to check that call. Germline V gene lookup returns CDR1 SEHNR and CDR2 FQNEAQ (reference sequence). This CDR3 comprises 15 residues. The CDR3 loop reads CASDPGLAPYNEQFF.

The chain carries TRBV5-4 and TRBJ2-1; TCRdb names TRBD2, which stays unverified in the absence of DNA. In germline, CDR1 is SGHNT, CDR2 YYREEE (reference sequence). This CDR3 has 16 residues. CDR3 amino acids: CASSLGRTSGDNEQFF.

This chain joins TRBV3-1 and TRBJ2-7. Germline lookup yields CDR1 LGHDT and CDR2 YNNKEL (reference sequence). The length of the CDR3 is 13 residues. CDR3 sequence reads: CASSHPFSDEQYF.

This rearrangement joins TRBV6-1 to TRBJ2-1; no DNA is available, so the TRBD1 call from TCRdb remains unchecked. Germline CDR1 and CDR2: MNHNS and SASEGT. This CDR3 has 19 amino acids. The CDR3 loop reads CASSVRDRNLNVKGNEQFF.

This sequence joins TRBV27 and TRBJ2-2; TCRdb indicates TRBD1, and absent DNA this call remains unverified. Germline-derived CDR1 and CDR2 are MNHEY and SMNVEV (reference sequence). The CDR3 has 15 amino acids. CDR3 loop: CASSLPGGTPGELFF.

The V and J genes are TRBV24-1 and TRBJ2-2. The germline V gene has CDR1 KGHDR and CDR2 SFDVKD. CDR3 length equals 17 residues. The chain's CDR3 is CATSDLRSGLNTGELFF.

This chain connects TRBV29-1 to TRBJ1-1; the TCRdb call, TRBD1, lacks DNA for checking. CDR1 and CDR2 from the germline V gene are SQVTM and ANQGSEA. The CDR3 totals 12 residues. The CDR3 spells CSVHGQGGSAFF.

The rearrangement uses TRBV29-1 and TRBJ2-2; the D gene TCRdb calls, TRBD2, cannot be checked with no DNA. The CDR3 has 15 amino acids. The germline V gene has CDR1 SQVTM and CDR2 ANQGSEA. CDR3 loop: CSVELGLVGTGELFF.

The rearrangement uses TRBV11-3 and TRBJ2-2; as DNA is missing, the TRBD1 call by TCRdb cannot be tested. Germline assignment: CDR1 SGHNT and CDR2 YENEEA. CDR3 length: 15 residues. CDR3 loop: CASSLYTGGTGELFF. The full variable domain, its missing parts supplied by reference TRBV11-3 and TRBJ2-2, is EAGVVQSPRYKIIEKKQPVAFWCNPISGHNTLYWYLQNLGQGPELLIRYENEEAVDDSQLPKDRFSAERLKGVDSTLKIQPAELGDSAVYLCASSLYTGGTGELFFGEGSRLTVL.

This chain's CDR3 is CASSFDRDAANYGYTF. This sequence joins TRBV27 and TRBJ1-2; lacking DNA, the TRBD1 call made by TCRdb goes unchecked. Germline V gives CDR1 MNHEY, CDR2 SMNVEV (reference sequence). The CDR3 contains 16 residues.

This chain joins TRBV12-3 or TRBV12-4 and TRBJ2-3; TCRdb returns TRBD1, unconfirmable since there is no DNA. This CDR3 is built from 16 residues. CDR3 sequence: CASSSPGTGGTDTQYF.